Below are 26 T cell receptor beta chains sequenced from a single sample in a study of blood T cells in healthy people across ages. Together with a sample-barcoded 5' primer, a J-beta primer mix was included in a second PCR lasting roughly 6 to 12 cycles. Each CDR3 protein gets one entry after TCRdb re-called the 5' RACE reads with MiXCR. The data contain more than 650,000 distinct CDR3 sequences, roughly 26% of them seen just once; the ten biggest clones take up less than 3.5%. These data were also filed under a second study, of T cells of mothers and their children.

Sample: blood. All receptors derive from a boy aged 10-17 years in good health.

V usage is TRBV2 and J usage is TRBJ2-5; possibly TRBD2 for D (6 bases). Germline CDR1 reads SNHLY; CDR2 reads FYNNEI. The CDR3 contains 17 residues. Trimming stripped 2 bases from V and 4 bases from J, with 20 bases between. CDR3 sequence (DNA): TGTGCCAGCAGTGAAATTGCGGCTAGCGTTCCGGGAGAGACCCAGTACTTC. Residues: CASSEIAASVPGETQYF.

The CDR3: CASSWGTAAGGYTF. The CDR3 nucleotides read TGCGCCAGCAGCTGGGGGACCGCAGCGGGGGGCTACACCTTC. The V call is TRBV5-1, the J call TRBJ1-2; D is perhaps TRBD1 (5 bases). Trimming took 3 bases from V and 8 from J, leaving 17 bases between them. CDR3 length: 14 amino acids. Germline V lookup: CDR1 SGHRS, CDR2 YFSETQ. Full variable domain (remainder filled in from reference TRBV5-1 and TRBJ1-2): KAGVTQTPRYLIKTRGQQVTLSCSPISGHRSVSWYQQTPGQGLQFLFEYFSETQRNKGNFPGRFSGRQFSNSRSEMNVSTLELGDSALYLCASSWGTAAGGYTFGSGTRLTVV.

This clonotype was observed a handful of times. This chain links TRBV6-1 with TRBJ2-5; D gene unclear. V lost 6 bases, J lost 4 bases, and 6 bases lay in between. The CDR3 length is 11 residues. The V gene's germline CDR1 is MNHNS and CDR2 SASEGT. CDR3 DNA sequence: TGTGCCAGCAGATGGTTAGAGACCCAGTACTTC. Translating gives CASRWLETQYF.

The V gene is TRBV6-6, the J gene TRBJ2-5; TRBD1 agrees at 8 bases. The CDR3 extends over 16 amino acids. Germline V lookup: CDR1 MNHNY, CDR2 SVGAGI (reference sequence). Trimming at V came to 2 bases and at J to 3 bases, leaving 8 bases not matched to a gene. Written as DNA, the CDR3 is TGTGCCAGCAGTTACCCGGATACAGGGGGAGAAGAGACCCAGTACTTC. Protein product: CASSYPDTGGEETQYF.

V is TRBV4-1 and J is TRBJ2-7; 12 bases line up with TRBD2. V lost 4 bases, J lost 3 bases, and 10 bases stayed unmatched. This CDR3 has 17 residues. Per germline, CDR1 MGHRA and CDR2 YSYEKL. This CDR3 is CASSPSLAGGANYEQYF. CDR3 nucleotides: TGCGCCAGCAGCCCATCTCTAGCGGGGGGGGCCAACTACGAGCAGTACTTC.

A few counts support this clonotype. Germline and junction disagree at one end, which may indicate a read error. V gene TRBV7-7 combines with J gene TRBJ2-1, with D possibly TRBD2 on 6 matching bases. The J call is in doubt because the DNA end fits TRBJ2-5 better. The CDR3 has 16 residues. CDR1 and CDR2 from the germline V gene are SSHAT and FNYEAQ (reference sequence). DNA of the CDR3: TGTGCTAGCAGCTTCGGGAGTCCGAAGTGGGGGGAGACCCAGTACTTC. Translation gives CASSFGSPKWGETQYF.

On this clonotype itself: Its ends do not fully match the called genes, so a read error is possible. The chain recombines TRBV7-4 with TRBJ1-1; a possible D gene is TRBD1 (5 bases). The CDR3 is 17 residues long. From germline, CDR1 is SGHVT and CDR2 SQSDAQ. The CDR3, as DNA: TGTGCCAGCAGCTTAGTCCCCGGGACCCTCGAGGACACTGGAGCTTTCTTT. Its protein is CASSLVPGTLEDTGAFF.

The chain recombines TRBV7-8 with TRBJ1-3; D remains ambiguous. The V gene lost 1 base and the J gene lost 3 bases, with 10 bases spanning the gap. Germline V gene sequence: CDR1 SGHVS, CDR2 FQNEAQ. The CDR3 is 15 residues long. The CDR3 DNA is TGTGCCAGCAGCTTAGGTGGCGGCCATGGAAACACCATATATTTT. As protein: CASSLGGGHGNTIYF.

This clonotype was detected only a few times. The CDR3 DNA sequence: TGCGCCAGCAGCCAAGATGAAGGGGTTGGGTATGAGACCCAGTACTTC. Translating it yields CASSQDEGVGYETQYF. J is TRBJ2-5 and V is TRBV4-1, with D perhaps TRBD1 (5 bases). Germline values: CDR1 MGHRA, CDR2 YSYEKL. This CDR3 is 16 amino acids long. V lost 0 bases and J lost 5, with 16 bases in between.

The chain couples TRBV5-1 to TRBJ2-5; 8 bases map to TRBD1. Losses at the gene ends were 4 bases for V and 2 bases for J; bases not matched to a gene: 10. The CDR3 spans 16 residues. The germline gives CDR1 SGHRS, CDR2 YFSETQ. For the CDR3, the DNA is TGCGCCAGCAGCCAGCCCCAACAGGGGGATCAAGAGACCCAGTACTTC. Its translation is CASSQPQQGDQETQYF.

This clonotype occurred a few times. The CDR3 DNA follows: TGCAGTGCCAACTTCATAGCTAACTATGGCTACACCTTC. Protein: CSANFIANYGYTF. V and J are TRBV20-1 and TRBJ1-2; D is uncertain. V was cut by 6 bases and J by 0 bases, with 11 bases left in between. CDR3 length: 13 residues. CDR1 and CDR2 from the germline V gene are DFQATT and SNEGSKA (reference sequence).

This clonotype was seen at least ten times. The chain uses TRBV5-1 and TRBJ1-6; 9 nucleotides match TRBD1. CDR3 length equals 16 residues. The V gene's germline CDR1 is SGHRS and CDR2 YFSETQ. V shed 4 bases, J shed 6 bases, and the junction held 8 bases outside the gene matches. The CDR3 sequence: CASSGRTGVGNSPLHF. The CDR3 bases are TGCGCCAGCAGCGGAAGGACAGGGGTGGGTAATTCACCCCTCCACTTT.

The chain carries TRBV3-1 and TRBJ1-1; D is perhaps TRBD1 (6 bases). Deletions cut 7 bases from V and 2 bases from J, with 11 bases between. The CDR3 runs to 13 residues. Per the germline V gene, CDR1 is LGHDT and CDR2 is YNNKEL (reference sequence). CDR3: CASTNRANTEAFF. The CDR3 nucleotides are TGTGCCAGCACGAACAGGGCCAACACTGAAGCTTTCTTT.

This rearrangement joins TRBV21-1 to TRBJ2-2; the table's D call of TRBD2 was not tested on the DNA. TRBV21-1 is given as a pseudogene. This CDR3 comprises 19 residues. The CDR3 DNA follows: TGTGCCAGCAGCAAAGCCCAAACATCTAGCGGGAGGGACACCGGGGAGCTGTTTTTT. It specifies CASSKAQTSSGRDTGELFF.

J is TRBJ1-5 and V is TRBV12-3 or TRBV12-4; D is ambiguous. The CDR3 totals 13 residues. With 7 bases removed from V and 2 bases from J, the gap between germline ends came to 9 bases. CDR3 residues: CASKRDGNQPQHF. The CDR3, as DNA: TGTGCCAGCAAACGGGATGGCAATCAGCCCCAGCATTTT.

The table lists this clonotype with a few counts. This chain connects TRBV10-3 to TRBJ2-5; no clear D. Germline assignment: CDR1 ENHRY and CDR2 SYGVKD. This CDR3 spans 15 amino acids. V was shortened by 2 bases and J by 2 bases, with 12 bases between the two germline ends. The chain's CDR3 is CAISETVGRQETQYF. The CDR3 coding sequence is TGTGCCATCAGTGAGACCGTCGGTCGTCAAGAGACCCAGTACTTC.

This clonotype was counted a single time. The chain employs TRBV6-5 and TRBJ2-7; D gene unclear. Trimming stripped 0 bases from V and 2 bases from J, with 11 bases between. The CDR3 has 15 residues. Germline CDR1 reads MNHEY; CDR2 reads SVGAGI. Here the CDR3 DNA reads TGTGCCAGCAGTTACTCGGTCCATTCGGCCTACGAGCAGTACTTC. This encodes CASSYSVHSAYEQYF.

The J gene is TRBJ1-6, the V gene TRBV7-2; no reliable D call. This CDR3 has 12 amino acids. The V gene's germline CDR1 is SGHTA and CDR2 FQGNSA. V lost 1 base to trimming and J lost 10 bases, with 5 bases between them. CDR3 bases: TGTGCCAGCAGCTTAGTGGTCTCACCCCTCCACTTT. Its protein is CASSLVVSPLHF.

This rearrangement joins TRBV6-5 to TRBJ2-4, with unresolved D. This CDR3 has 13 residues. Germline CDR1 and CDR2: MNHEY and SVGAGI. The germline V and J ends were trimmed by 1 base and 12 bases, with 13 bases remaining between them. The CDR3 DNA reads TGTGCCAGCAGTTACTGTCGAGAGTGCAATCAGTACTTC. This sequence encodes CASSYCRECNQYF.

This chain links TRBV3-1 with TRBJ2-7; D perhaps matches TRBD1 (8 bases). This CDR3 spans 17 amino acids. Germline V gene data show CDR1 as LGHDT and CDR2 as YNNKEL (reference sequence). The V gene lost 5 bases and the J gene lost 6 bases, with 26 bases spanning the gap. CDR3 in DNA: TGTGCCAGCAGCGAACGGGGAGGGCAGGGGGCGTCTGCCGAGCAGTACTTC. Translated: CASSERGGQGASAEQYF.

This rearrangement joins TRBV12-3 or TRBV12-4 to TRBJ1-6; 9 nucleotides line up with TRBD1. This CDR3 spans 14 amino acids. J gave up 9 bases and V 5 bases, and 5 bases lay outside the gene matches. This CDR3 is CASSPTGGTSPLHF. For the CDR3, the DNA is TGTGCCAGCAGTCCGACAGGGGGGACTTCACCCCTCCACTTT.

The chain uses TRBV27 and TRBJ1-1, with D hard to call. Trimming shortened V by 7 bases and J by 8 bases, and 20 bases separated the two germline ends. From germline, CDR1 is MNHEY and CDR2 SMNVEV (reference sequence). This CDR3 has 14 residues. The CDR3 sequence is CASKGAASHPEAFF. CDR3 sequence (DNA): TGTGCCAGCAAGGGTGCGGCGTCCCACCCCGAAGCTTTCTTT.

A few counts support this clonotype. The rearrangement uses TRBV7-9 and TRBJ1-2, with D perhaps matching TRBD1 (6 bases). Germline V gene data show CDR1 as SEHNR and CDR2 as FQNEAQ (reference sequence). Trimming left V 1 base short and J 4 bases short, with 13 bases between. This CDR3 has 15 residues. The CDR3: CASSLVAQGIYGYTF. In nucleotides, the CDR3 is TGTGCCAGCAGCTTAGTGGCCCAGGGGATCTATGGCTACACCTTC.

This rearrangement joins TRBV7-9 to TRBJ2-1; tentative D call: TRBD1 (6 bases). Germline CDR1 is SEHNR and CDR2 is FQNEAQ (reference sequence). The CDR3 extends over 15 amino acids. Trimming removed 4 bases from V and 3 bases from J, with 13 bases in between. CDR3 sequence reads: CASSSTGSIYNEQFF. DNA for the CDR3: TGTGCCAGCAGCTCCACAGGGTCCATCTACAATGAGCAGTTCTTC.

This clonotype has only a few counts. No DNA is shown, since the ends of the CDR3 on it are uncertain; the CDR3 is the one TCRdb lists. The CDR3 spells CSARFGTGTMEEFF. The chain has TRBV20-1 and TRBJ2-5; the D call of TRBD1 is as the table states it, not checked on the DNA. CDR1 and CDR2 from the germline V gene are DFQATT and SNEGSKA (reference sequence). The CDR3 is 14 residues long, ends included.

This clonotype was seen more than once but under ten times. The V gene is TRBV27, the J gene TRBJ2-5; 11 bases line up with TRBD2. In germline, CDR1 is MNHEY, CDR2 SMNVEV (reference sequence). V dropped 5 bases and J dropped 6; count of bases not matched to a gene: 8. The CDR3 spans 15 residues. The CDR3 region has the DNA TGTGCCAGCAGTGCCGGGACTAGCGGTCGACAGACCCAGTACTTC. This codes for CASSAGTSGRQTQYF.